The 9 T cell receptor beta chains listed next were all sequenced from one sample in a study of blood T cell repertoires in COVID-19. The repertoire was sequenced with immunoSEQ multiplex PCR; TCRdb's copy has only in-frame clones and lacks some. This sample carries a few hundred thousand clones, about 90% of them seen once, and the ten largest clones take approximately 5%. Sequenced: PBMCs or T cells enriched from blood (not recorded which). The receptors were sampled from a woman younger than 45 who had recovered from COVID-19.

V is TRBV30 and J is TRBJ1-6; 7 positions match TRBD1. The CDR3 contains 13 residues. V dropped 3 bases and J dropped 6; count of bases not matched to a gene: 2. Germline CDR1 and CDR2: GTSNPN and SVGIG (reference sequence). This chain's CDR3 is CAWRTGFNSPLHF. The CDR3 DNA follows: TGTGCCTGGAGGACAGGGTTTAATTCACCCCTCCACTTT.

The chain combines TRBV19 with TRBJ2-3; 10 bases are shared with TRBD2. Germline V gene lookup returns CDR1 LNHDA and CDR2 SQIVND (reference sequence). The CDR3 has 16 residues. V trimming: 5 bases; J trimming: 1 base; junction bases outside the gene matches: 6. The CDR3 DNA reads as TGTGCCAGTAGTTATCTAGCGGGGGTAGGCACAGATACGCAGTATTTT. This codes for CASSYLAGVGTDTQYF.

Notes on this clone: Other DNA sequences within the sample encode an identical CDR3. The V call is TRBV19, the J call TRBJ1-1, with unresolved D. Trimming pared 4 bases from V and 1 base from J, leaving 7 bases between. The CDR3 runs to 13 residues. Germline V gives CDR1 LNHDA, CDR2 SQIVND (reference sequence). CDR3 sequence: CASSNGGNTEAFF. The CDR3 nucleotides read TGTGCCAGTAGTAATGGCGGGAACACTGAAGCTTTCTTT. The full variable domain, with the rest looked up from reference TRBV19 and TRBJ1-1, is DGGITQSPKYLFRKEGQNVTLSCEQNLNHDAMYWYRQDPGQGLRLIYYSQIVNDFQKGDIAEGYSVSREKKESFPLTVTSAQKNPTAFYLCASSNGGNTEAFFGQGTRLTVV.

This clone has a single count. The chain recombines TRBV12-5 with TRBJ2-7; possibly TRBD1 for D (6 bases). CDR3 length: 13 amino acids. CDR1 and CDR2 from the germline V gene are LGHNT and FRNRAP. V was cut by 5 bases and J by 3 bases, with 11 bases left in between. CDR3 DNA: TGTGCTAGTGGTCTAGGACAGAACTACGAGCAGTACTTC. Translated: CASGLGQNYEQYF. The entire variable domain, with the rest obtained from reference TRBV12-5 and TRBJ2-7, is as follows: DARVTQTPRHKVTEMGQEVTMRCQPILGHNTVFWYRQTMMQGLELLAYFRNRAPLDDSGMPKDRFSAEMPDATLATLKIQPSEPRDSAVYFCASGLGQNYEQYFGPGTRLTVT.

The chain employs TRBV7-4 and TRBJ2-4; the match to TRBD1 covers 9 bases. Per germline, CDR1 SGHVT and CDR2 SQSDAQ. J was trimmed by 6 bases and V by 5 bases; bases with no gene match: 14. This CDR3 spans 17 amino acids. CDR3 DNA sequence: TGTGCCAGCAGCAAGGACAGGGGTCGAGTTCTGTCAAACATTCAGTACTTC. Encoded protein: CASSKDRGRVLSNIQYF.

V and J are TRBV2 and TRBJ2-3; D remains ambiguous. Per germline, CDR1 SNHLY and CDR2 FYNNEI. Between the trimmed V and J ends, which lost 3 bases and 0 bases, there was a span of 7 bases. The CDR3 has 14 amino acids. The CDR3 sequence: CASSDPRSTDTQYF. The DNA for the CDR3 is TGTGCCAGCAGTGATCCCAGAAGCACAGATACGCAGTATTTT.

This clone was seen only a few times. The rearrangement uses TRBV6-1 and TRBJ1-6; the D is unclear. V was trimmed by 1 base and J by 6 bases, leaving 10 bases between them. This CDR3 is built from 15 residues. Per the germline V gene, CDR1 is MNHNS and CDR2 is SASEGT. The CDR3 DNA follows: TGTGCCAGCAGTGAAGTTTGGCGGAGTAATTCACCCCTCCACTTT. Amino acids: CASSEVWRSNSPLHF.

This rearrangement joins TRBV5-4 to TRBJ1-6; tentatively, D is TRBD1 (6 bases). Germline-derived CDR1 and CDR2 are SGHNT and YYREEE (reference sequence). The CDR3 is made up of 15 amino acids. The ends were cut back, 4 bases at V and 7 bases at J, with 15 bases in the middle. The CDR3 is CASSLQGGRNSPLHF. The CDR3 nucleotides are TGTGCCAGCAGCCTACAGGGAGGGCGAAATTCACCCCTCCACTTT.

V usage is TRBV11-2 and J usage is TRBJ2-3, with TRBD2 identical over 9 bases. Per the germline V gene, CDR1 is SGHAT and CDR2 is FQNNGV. V was pared by 1 base and J by 2 bases, with 1 base of the junction left unmatched. The CDR3 spans 15 residues. Written as DNA, the CDR3 is TGTGCCAGCAGCTTAGGACTAGCGGTCACAGATACGCAGTATTTT. Translated, it gives CASSLGLAVTDTQYF.